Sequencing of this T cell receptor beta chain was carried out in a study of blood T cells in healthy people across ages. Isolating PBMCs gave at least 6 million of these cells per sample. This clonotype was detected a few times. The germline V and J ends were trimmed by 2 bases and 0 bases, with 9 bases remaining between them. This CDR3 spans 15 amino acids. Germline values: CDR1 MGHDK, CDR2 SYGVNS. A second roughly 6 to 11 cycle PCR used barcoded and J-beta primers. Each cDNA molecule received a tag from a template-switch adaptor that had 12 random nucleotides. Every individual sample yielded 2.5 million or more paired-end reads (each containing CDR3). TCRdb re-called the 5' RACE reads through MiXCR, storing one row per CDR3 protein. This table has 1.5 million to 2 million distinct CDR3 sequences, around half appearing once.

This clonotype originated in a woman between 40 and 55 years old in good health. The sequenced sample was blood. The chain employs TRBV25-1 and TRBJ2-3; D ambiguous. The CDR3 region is CASSELIGSTDTQYF. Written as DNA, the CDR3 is TGTGCCAGCAGTGAACTGATTGGCAGCACAGATACGCAGTATTTT.